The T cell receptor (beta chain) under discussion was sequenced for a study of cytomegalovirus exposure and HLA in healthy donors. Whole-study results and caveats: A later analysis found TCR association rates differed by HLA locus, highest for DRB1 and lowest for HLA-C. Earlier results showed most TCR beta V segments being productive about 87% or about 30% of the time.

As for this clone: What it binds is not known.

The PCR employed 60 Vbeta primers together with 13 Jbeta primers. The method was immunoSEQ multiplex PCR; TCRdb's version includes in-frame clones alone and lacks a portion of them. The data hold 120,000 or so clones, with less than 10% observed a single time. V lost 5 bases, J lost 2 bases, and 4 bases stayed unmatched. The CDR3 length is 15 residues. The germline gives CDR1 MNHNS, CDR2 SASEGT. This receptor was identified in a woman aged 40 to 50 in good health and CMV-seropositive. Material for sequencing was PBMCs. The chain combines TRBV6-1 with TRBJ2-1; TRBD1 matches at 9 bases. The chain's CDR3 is CASSRTGETYNEQFF. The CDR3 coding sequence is TGTGCCAGCAGTAGGACAGGGGAGACCTACAATGAGCAGTTCTTC.